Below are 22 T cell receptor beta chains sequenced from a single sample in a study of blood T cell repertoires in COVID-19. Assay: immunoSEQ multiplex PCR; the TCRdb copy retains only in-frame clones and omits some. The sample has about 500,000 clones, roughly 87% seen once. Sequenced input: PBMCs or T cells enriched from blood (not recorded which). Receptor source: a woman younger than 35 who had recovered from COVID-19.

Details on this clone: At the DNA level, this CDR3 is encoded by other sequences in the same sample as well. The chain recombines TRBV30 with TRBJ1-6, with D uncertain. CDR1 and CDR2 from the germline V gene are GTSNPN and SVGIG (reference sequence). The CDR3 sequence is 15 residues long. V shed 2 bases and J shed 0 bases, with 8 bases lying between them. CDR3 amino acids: CAWSTGSSYNSPLHF. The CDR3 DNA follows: TGTGCCTGGAGTACGGGGAGCTCCTATAATTCACCCCTCCACTTT.

CDR3 bases: TGCGCCAGCAGCTTGGGTAGGGGACAGGGTAACACTGAAGCTTTCTTT. Protein: CASSLGRGQGNTEAFF. The chain couples TRBV5-1 to TRBJ1-1, with 9 bases identical to TRBD1. Trimming cost V 0 bases and J 2 bases; bases outside gene matches: 5. There are 16 residues in the CDR3. Germline V gives CDR1 SGHRS, CDR2 YFSETQ.

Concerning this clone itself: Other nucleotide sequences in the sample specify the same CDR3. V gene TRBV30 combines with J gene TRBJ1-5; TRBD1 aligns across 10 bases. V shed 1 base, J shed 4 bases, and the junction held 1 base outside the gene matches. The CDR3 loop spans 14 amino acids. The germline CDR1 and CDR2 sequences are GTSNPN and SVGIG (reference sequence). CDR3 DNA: TGTGCCTGGAGTGCGGGACAGGGGAATCAGCCCCAGCATTTT. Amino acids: CAWSAGQGNQPQHF.

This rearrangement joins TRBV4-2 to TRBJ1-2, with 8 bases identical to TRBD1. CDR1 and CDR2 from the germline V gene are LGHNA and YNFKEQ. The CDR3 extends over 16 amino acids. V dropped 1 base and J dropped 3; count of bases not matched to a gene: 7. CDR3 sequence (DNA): TGTGCCAGCAGCCAAGGGCTCGGGACAGGCGACTATGGCTACACCTTC. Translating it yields CASSQGLGTGDYGYTF.

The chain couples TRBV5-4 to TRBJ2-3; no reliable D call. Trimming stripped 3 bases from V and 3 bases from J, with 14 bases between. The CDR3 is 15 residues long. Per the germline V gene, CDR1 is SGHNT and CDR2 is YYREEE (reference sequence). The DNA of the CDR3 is TGTGCCAGCAGCTCCGCCCCCCTTGAGACAGATACGCAGTATTTT. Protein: CASSSAPLETDTQYF.

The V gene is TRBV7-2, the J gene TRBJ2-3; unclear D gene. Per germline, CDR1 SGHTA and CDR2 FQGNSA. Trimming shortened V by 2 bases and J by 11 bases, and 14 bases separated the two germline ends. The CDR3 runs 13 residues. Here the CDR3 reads CASSLSSQIRQYF. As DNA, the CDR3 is TGTGCCAGCAGCTTATCTTCACAGATAAGGCAGTATTTT.

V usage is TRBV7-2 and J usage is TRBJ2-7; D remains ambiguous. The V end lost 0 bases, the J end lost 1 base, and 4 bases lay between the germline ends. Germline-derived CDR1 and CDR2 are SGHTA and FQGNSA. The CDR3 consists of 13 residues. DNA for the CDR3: TGTGCCAGCAGCTTAGCGCTATCCTACGAGCAGTACTTC. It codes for CASSLALSYEQYF.

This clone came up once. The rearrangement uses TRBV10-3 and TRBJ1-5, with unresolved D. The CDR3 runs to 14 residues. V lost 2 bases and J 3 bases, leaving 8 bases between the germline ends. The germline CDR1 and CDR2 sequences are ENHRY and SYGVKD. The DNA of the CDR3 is TGTGCCATCAGTGAGGCGCGCTCCAATCAGCCCCAGCATTTT. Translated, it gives CAISEARSNQPQHF.

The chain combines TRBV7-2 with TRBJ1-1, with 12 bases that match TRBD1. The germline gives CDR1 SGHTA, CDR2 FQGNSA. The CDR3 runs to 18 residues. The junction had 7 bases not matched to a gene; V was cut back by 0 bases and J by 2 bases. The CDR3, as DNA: TGTGCCAGCAGCTTAGCGCCGGGACAGGGGGCAAGAAACACTGAAGCTTTCTTT. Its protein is CASSLAPGQGARNTEAFF.

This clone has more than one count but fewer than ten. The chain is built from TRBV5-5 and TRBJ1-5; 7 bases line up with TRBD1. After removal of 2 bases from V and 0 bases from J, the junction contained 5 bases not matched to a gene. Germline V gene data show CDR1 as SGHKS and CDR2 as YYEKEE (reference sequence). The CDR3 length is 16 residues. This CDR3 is CASSLRDSLSNQPQHF. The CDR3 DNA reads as TGTGCCAGCAGCTTACGGGACAGCCTTAGCAATCAGCCCCAGCATTTT.

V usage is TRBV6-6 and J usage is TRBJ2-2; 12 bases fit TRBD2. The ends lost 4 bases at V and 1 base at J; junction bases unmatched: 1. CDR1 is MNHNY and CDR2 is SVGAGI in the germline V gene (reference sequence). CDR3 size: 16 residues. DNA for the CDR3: TGTGCCAGCAGTTCTAGCGGGGGGGAGAACACCGGGGAGCTGTTTTTT. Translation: CASSSSGGENTGELFF.

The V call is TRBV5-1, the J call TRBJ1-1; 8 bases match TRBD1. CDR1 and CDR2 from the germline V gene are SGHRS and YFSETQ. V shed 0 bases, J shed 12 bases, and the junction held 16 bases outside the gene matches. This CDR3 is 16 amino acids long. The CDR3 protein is CASSLDPSTGGGLTFF. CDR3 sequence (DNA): TGCGCCAGCAGCTTGGACCCATCCACAGGGGGAGGTCTAACTTTCTTT.

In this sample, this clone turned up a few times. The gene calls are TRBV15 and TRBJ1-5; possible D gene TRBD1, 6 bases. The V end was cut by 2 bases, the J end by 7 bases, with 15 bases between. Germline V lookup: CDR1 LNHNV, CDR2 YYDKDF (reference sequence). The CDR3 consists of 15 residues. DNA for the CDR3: TGTGCCACCAGCAGATCCCAGGGGATTTGGCAGCCCCAGCATTTT. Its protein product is CATSRSQGIWQPQHF.

This chain's CDR3 is CATSDPGGEKSEQFF. CDR3 DNA sequence: TGTGCCACCAGTGACCCAGGGGGCGAGAAGAGTGAGCAGTTCTTC. The V call is TRBV24-1, the J call TRBJ2-1; TRBD1 agrees at 8 bases. Germline-derived CDR1 and CDR2 are KGHDR and SFDVKD. After removal of 4 bases from V and 9 bases from J, the junction contained 10 bases not matched to a gene. The CDR3 runs to 15 residues.

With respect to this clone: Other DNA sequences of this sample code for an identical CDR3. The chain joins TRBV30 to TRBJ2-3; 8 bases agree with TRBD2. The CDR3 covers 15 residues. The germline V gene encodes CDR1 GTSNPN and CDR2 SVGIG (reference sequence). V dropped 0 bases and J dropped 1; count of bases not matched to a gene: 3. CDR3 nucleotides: TGTGCCTGGAGTGTACAAGCGGGGGGCACAGATACGCAGTATTTT. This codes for CAWSVQAGGTDTQYF.

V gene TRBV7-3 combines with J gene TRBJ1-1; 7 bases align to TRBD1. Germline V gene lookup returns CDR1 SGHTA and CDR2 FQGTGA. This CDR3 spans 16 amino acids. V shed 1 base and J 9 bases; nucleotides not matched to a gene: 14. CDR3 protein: CASSLRVRRGRGKAFF. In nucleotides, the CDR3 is TGTGCCAGCAGCTTAAGGGTAAGGAGGGGGCGCGGAAAAGCTTTCTTT.

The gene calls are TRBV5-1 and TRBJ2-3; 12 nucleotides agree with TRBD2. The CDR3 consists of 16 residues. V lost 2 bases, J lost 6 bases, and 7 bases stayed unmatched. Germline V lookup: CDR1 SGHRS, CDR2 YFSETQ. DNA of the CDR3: TGCGCCAGCAGCTTTGCTAGCGGGGGGGCCATTGATACGCAGTATTTT. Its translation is CASSFASGGAIDTQYF.

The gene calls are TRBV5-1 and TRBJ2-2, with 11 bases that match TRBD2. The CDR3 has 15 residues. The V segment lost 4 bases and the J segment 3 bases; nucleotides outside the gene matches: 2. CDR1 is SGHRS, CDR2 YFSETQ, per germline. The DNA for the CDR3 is TGCGCCAGCAGCGTGGGACTAGCGGACACCGGGGAGCTGTTTTTT. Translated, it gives CASSVGLADTGELFF.

The CDR3 loop is CASSREEKLFF. CDR3 sequence (DNA): TGTGCCAGCAGTAGGGAGGAAAAACTGTTTTTT. The chain has TRBV6-1 and TRBJ1-4; D unresolved. The germline CDR1 and CDR2 sequences are MNHNS and SASEGT. V lost 5 bases to trimming and J lost 8 bases, with 6 bases between them. This CDR3 region has 11 residues.

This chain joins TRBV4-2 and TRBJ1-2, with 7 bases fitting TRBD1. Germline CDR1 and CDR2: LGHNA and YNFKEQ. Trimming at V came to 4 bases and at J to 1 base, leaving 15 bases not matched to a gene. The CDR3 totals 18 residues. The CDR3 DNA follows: TGTGCCAGCAGCCCCCCAACCCCGCAGGGGGTCTTTAACTATGGCTACACCTTC. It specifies CASSPPTPQGVFNYGYTF.

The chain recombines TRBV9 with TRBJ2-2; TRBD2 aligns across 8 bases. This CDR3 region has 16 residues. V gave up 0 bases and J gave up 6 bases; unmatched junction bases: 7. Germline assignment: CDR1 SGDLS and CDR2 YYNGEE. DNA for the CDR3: TGTGCCAGCAGCGTAGCGTCGGGGGGGCTCCCCGGGGAGCTGTTTTTT. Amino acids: CASSVASGGLPGELFF.

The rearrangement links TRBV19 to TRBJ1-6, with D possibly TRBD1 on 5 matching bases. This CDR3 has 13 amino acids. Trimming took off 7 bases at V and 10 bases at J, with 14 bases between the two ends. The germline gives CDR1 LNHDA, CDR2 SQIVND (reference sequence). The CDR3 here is CASNQGLGSPLHF. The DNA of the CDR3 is TGTGCCAGTAATCAGGGATTGGGCTCACCCCTCCACTTT.